The rows below give T cell receptor beta chains drawn from one sample of a study of CD8+CD57+ T cells in acquired aplastic anemia. TCRdb analysed the reads with MiXCR anew, one entry per CDR3 protein. The sample lists about 160,000 distinct CDR3 sequences, around 40% occurring once. Input material: sorted CD4+, CD8+, or CD8+CD57+ T cells (not recorded which) from PBMCs. These receptors all come from a human donor in good health. Both conserved end residues are part of each CDR3. The order of the fields is V gene, J gene, D gene, CDR3 length, clone size, CDR3 protein, CDR3 DNA. The D gene is left open where the match is weak. Clone sizes are given selectively: once, few, many, or a class where the clone is expanded.

TRBV7-3	TRBJ2-1	TRBD2	16	.	CASSLGIAGGHNEQFF	TGTGCCAGCAGCTTAGGTATAGCGGGAGGGCACAATGAGCAGTTCTTC
TRBV7-6	TRBJ2-7	.	13	.	CARDPGTSYEQYF	TGTGCTAGAGATCCCGGGACAAGCTACGAGCAGTACTTC
TRBV11-1	TRBJ2-6	TRBD2	20	.	CASSLVFGSLAGVGANALTF	TGTGCCAGCAGCTTAGTTTTCGGGTCCCTAGCGGGAGTTGGGGCCAACGCCCTGACTTTC
TRBV2	TRBJ2-2	TRBD2	14	.	CASLGEGWAGELFF	TGTGCCAGCCTCGGGGAGGGCTGGGCCGGGGAGCTGTTTTTT
TRBV5-1	TRBJ2-2	.	15	many	CASSFARGHTGELFF	TGCGCCAGCAGCTTCGCCAGGGGTCATACCGGGGAGCTGTTTTTT
TRBV6-1	TRBJ2-1	.	12	.	CAGRAGTNEQFF	TGTGCCGGTAGGGCAGGGACTAATGAGCAGTTCTTC
TRBV29-1	TRBJ1-1	.	10	.	CSGRNTEAFF	TGCAGCGGCCGGAACACTGAAGCTTTCTTT
TRBV7-6	TRBJ1-1	.	18	many	CASSLARLGSRPNTEAFF	TGTGCCAGCAGCTTAGCGCGTTTGGGCAGTAGGCCGAACACTGAAGCTTTCTTT
TRBV10-3	TRBJ2-4	.	12	many	CAISVAGHTQYF	TGTGCCATCAGTGTTGCGGGACATACTCAGTACTTC
TRBV24-1	TRBJ1-5	.	13	few	CATSASGYQPQHF	TGTGCCACCAGTGCATCAGGCTATCAGCCCCAGCATTTT
TRBV12-3/TRBV12-4	TRBJ2-7	.	14	.	CASRPEGFSYEQYF	TGTGCCAGCAGGCCCGAGGGGTTTAGCTACGAGCAGTACTTC
TRBV6-2/TRBV6-3	TRBJ2-1	TRBD1	17	.	CASSYLITGGPYNGQFF	TGTGCCAGCAGTTATCTGATTACAGGGGGTCCCTACAATGGGCAGTTCTTC
TRBV6-1	TRBJ1-4	.	17	.	CASSVVGTFFANEKLFF	TGTGCCAGCAGTGTGGTCGGGACATTCTTTGCTAATGAAAAACTGTTTTTT
TRBV9	TRBJ2-1	.	15	many	CASSVGGAEGNEQFF	TGTGCCAGCAGCGTAGGAGGGGCCGAGGGCAATGAGCAGTTCTTC